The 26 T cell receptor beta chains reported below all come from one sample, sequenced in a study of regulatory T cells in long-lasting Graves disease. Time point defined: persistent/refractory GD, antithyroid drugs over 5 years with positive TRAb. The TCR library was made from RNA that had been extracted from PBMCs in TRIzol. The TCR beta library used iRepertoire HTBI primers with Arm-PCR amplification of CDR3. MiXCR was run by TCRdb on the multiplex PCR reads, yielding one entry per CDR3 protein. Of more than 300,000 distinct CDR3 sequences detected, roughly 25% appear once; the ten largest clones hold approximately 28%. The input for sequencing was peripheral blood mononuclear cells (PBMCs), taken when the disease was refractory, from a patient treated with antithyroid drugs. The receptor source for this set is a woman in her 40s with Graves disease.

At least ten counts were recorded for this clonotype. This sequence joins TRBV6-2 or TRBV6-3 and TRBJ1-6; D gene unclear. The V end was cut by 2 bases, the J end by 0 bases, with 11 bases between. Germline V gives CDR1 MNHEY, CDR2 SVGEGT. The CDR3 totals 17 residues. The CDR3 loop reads CASSYEGASSYNSPLHF. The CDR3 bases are TGTGCCAGCAGTTACGAAGGCGCCAGCTCCTATAATTCACCCCTCCACTTT.

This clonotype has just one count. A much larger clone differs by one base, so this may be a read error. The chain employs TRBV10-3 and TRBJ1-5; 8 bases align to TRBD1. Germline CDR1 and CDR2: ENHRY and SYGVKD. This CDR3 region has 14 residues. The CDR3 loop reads CVISPTGVDQPQHF. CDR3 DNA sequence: TGTGTCATCAGTCCGACAGGGGTTGATCAGCCCCAGCATTTT.

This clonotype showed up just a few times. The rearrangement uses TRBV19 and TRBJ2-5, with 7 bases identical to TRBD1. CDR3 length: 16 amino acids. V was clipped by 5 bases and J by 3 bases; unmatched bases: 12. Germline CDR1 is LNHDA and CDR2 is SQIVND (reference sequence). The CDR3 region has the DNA TGTGCCAGTAGTCCCGAGACGGGGACAGCAAAAGAGACCCAGTACTTC. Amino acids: CASSPETGTAKETQYF.

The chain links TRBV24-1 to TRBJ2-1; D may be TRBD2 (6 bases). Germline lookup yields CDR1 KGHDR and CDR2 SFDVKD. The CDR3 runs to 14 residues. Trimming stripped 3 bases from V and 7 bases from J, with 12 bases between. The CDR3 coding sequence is TGTGCCACCAGTGATCCCGGGACTCCGAATGAGCAGTTCTTC. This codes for CATSDPGTPNEQFF.

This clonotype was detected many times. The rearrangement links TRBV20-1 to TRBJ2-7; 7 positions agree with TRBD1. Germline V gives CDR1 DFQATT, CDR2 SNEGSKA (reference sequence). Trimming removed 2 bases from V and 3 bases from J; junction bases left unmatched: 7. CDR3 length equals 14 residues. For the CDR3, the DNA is TGCAGTGCTAGATCGAATACAGGGGTCTACGAGCAGTACTTC. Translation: CSARSNTGVYEQYF.

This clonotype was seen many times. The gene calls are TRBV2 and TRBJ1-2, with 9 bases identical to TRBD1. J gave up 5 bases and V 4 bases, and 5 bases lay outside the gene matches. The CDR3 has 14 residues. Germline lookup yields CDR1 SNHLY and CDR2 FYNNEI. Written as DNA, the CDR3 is TGTGCCAGCAGTGGTGGGACAGGGTTTTATGGCTACACCTTC. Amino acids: CASSGGTGFYGYTF.

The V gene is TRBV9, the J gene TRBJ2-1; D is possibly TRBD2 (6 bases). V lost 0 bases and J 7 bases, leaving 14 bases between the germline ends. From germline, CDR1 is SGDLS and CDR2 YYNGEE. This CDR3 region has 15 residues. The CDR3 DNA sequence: TGTGCCAGCAGCGTAGAATTAGCGGAGTGGAATGAGCAGTTCTTC. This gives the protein CASSVELAEWNEQFF.

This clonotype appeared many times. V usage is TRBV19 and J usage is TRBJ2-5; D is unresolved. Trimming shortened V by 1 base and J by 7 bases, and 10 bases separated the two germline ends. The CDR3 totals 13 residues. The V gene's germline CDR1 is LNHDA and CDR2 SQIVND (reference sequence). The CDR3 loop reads CASSIGFGGTQYF. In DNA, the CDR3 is TGTGCCAGTAGTATAGGATTCGGCGGGACCCAGTACTTC.

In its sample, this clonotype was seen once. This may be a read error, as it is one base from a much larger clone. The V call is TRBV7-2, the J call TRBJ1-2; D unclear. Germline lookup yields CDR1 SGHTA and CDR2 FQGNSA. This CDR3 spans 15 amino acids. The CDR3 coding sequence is TGTGCCAGCAGCTTAGTGTGGGCGGCAAACTATGGCCACACCTTC. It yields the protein CASSLVWAANYGHTF.

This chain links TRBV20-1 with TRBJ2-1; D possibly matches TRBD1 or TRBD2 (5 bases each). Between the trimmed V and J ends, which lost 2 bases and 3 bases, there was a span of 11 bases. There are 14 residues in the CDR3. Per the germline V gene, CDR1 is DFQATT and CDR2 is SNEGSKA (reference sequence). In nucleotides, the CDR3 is TGCAGTGCTAGACCACGGGGCTTCTACAATGAGCAGTTCTTC. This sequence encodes CSARPRGFYNEQFF.

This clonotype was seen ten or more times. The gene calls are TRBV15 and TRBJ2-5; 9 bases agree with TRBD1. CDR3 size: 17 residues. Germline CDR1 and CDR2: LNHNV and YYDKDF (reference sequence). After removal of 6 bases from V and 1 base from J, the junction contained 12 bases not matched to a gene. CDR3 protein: CATRRSLGTGIQETQYF. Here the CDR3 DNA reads TGTGCCACCAGACGAAGCCTGGGGACAGGGATCCAAGAGACCCAGTACTTC. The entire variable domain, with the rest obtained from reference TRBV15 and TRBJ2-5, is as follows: DAMVIQNPRYQVTQFGKPVTLSCSQTLNHNVMYWYQQKSSQAPKLLFHYYDKDFNNEADTPDNFQSRRPNTSFCFLDIRSPGLGDTAMYLCATRRSLGTGIQETQYFGPGTRLLVL.

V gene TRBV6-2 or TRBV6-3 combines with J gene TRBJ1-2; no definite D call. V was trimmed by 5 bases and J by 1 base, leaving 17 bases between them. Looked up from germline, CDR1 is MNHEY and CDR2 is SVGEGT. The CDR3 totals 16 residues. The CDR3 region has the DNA TGTGCCAGCAGTATCCGGCCAGGCAGAAATAACTATGGCTACACCTTC. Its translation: CASSIRPGRNNYGYTF.

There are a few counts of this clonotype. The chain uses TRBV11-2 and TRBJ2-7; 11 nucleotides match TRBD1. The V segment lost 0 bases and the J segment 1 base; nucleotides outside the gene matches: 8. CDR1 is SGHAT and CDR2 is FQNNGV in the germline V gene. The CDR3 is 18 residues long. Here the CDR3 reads CASSLDLDRGRLSYEQYF. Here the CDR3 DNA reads TGTGCCAGCAGCTTAGATCTGGACAGGGGGCGGCTTTCCTACGAGCAGTACTTC.

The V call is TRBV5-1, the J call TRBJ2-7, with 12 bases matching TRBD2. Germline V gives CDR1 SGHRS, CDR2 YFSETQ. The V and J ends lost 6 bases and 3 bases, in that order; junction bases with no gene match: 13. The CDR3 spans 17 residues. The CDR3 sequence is CASTPSPSGRASYEQYF. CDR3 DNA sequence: TGCGCCAGCACCCCTTCCCCTAGCGGGAGGGCCAGCTACGAGCAGTACTTC.

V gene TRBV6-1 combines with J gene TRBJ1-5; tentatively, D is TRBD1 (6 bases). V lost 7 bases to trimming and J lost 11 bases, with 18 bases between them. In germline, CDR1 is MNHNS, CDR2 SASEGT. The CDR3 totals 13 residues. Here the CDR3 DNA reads TGTGCCAGCAAAGTGGGGGGCGGACAGTCCCAGCATTTT. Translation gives CASKVGGGQSQHF.

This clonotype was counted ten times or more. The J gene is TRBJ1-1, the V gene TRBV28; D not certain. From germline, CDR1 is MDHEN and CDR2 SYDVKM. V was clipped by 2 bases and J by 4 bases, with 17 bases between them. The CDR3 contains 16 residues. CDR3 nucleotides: TGTGCCAGCAGTTTAAGCCCCATAGGGATTGGCACTGAAGCTTTCTTT. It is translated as CASSLSPIGIGTEAFF.

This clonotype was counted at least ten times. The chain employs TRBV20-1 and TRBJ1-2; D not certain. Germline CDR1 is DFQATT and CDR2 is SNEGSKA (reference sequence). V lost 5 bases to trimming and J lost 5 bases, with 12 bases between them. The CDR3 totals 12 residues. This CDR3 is CSAGSDGYGYTF. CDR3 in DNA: TGCAGTGCTGGGTCAGACGGATATGGCTACACCTTC.

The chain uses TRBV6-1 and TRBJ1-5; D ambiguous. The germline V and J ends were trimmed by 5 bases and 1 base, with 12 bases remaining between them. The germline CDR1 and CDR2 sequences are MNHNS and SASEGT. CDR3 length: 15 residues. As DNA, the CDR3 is TGTGCCAGCAGTCGACCGCGGGTCAGCAATCAGCCCCAGCATTTT. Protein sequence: CASSRPRVSNQPQHF.

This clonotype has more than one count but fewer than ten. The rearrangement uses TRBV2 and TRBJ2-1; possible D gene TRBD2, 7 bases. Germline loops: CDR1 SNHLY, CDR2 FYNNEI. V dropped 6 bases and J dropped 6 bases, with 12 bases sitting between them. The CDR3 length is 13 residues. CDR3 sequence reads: CASRGGGGNEQFF. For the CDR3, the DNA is TGTGCCAGCAGGGGAGGGGGGGGCAATGAGCAGTTCTTC.

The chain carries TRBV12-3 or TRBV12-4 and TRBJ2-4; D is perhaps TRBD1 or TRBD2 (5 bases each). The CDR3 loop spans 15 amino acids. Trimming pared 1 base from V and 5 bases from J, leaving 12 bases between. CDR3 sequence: CASSLGGGLENIQYF. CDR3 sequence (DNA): TGTGCCAGCAGTTTAGGGGGCGGGCTGGAAAACATTCAGTACTTC.

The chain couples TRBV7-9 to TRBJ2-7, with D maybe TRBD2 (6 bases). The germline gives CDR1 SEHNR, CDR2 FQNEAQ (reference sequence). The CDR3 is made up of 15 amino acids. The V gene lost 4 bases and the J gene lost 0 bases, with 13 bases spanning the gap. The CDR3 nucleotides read TGTGCCAGCAGCTCCGGACGGGAGCGCTCCTACGAGCAGTACTTC. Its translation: CASSSGRERSYEQYF.

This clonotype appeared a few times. CDR3 residues: CASSDSGSYGYTF. CDR3 DNA sequence: TGTGCCAGCAGTGACTCTGGAAGCTATGGCTACACCTTC. The chain employs TRBV6-4 and TRBJ1-2; D not resolved. Trimming removed 0 bases from V and 4 bases from J, with 6 bases in between. Germline V gives CDR1 MRHNA, CDR2 SNTAGT. This CDR3 has 13 residues.

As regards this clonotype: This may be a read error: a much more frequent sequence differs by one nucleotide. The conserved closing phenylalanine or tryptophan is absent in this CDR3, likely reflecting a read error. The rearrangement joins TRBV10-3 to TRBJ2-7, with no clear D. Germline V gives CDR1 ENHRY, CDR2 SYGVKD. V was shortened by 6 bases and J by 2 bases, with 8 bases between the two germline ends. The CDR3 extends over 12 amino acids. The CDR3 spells CAIRIDAYEQYL. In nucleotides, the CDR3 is TGTGCCATCAGAATTGATGCCTACGAGCAGTACCTC.

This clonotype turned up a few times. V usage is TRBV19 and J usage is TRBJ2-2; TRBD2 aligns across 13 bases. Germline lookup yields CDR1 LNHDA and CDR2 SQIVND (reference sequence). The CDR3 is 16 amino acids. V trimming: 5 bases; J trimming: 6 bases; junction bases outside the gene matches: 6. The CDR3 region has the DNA TGTGCCAGTAGTCTCCGGACTAGCGGGAGTGCCGGGGAGCTGTTTTTT. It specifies CASSLRTSGSAGELFF.

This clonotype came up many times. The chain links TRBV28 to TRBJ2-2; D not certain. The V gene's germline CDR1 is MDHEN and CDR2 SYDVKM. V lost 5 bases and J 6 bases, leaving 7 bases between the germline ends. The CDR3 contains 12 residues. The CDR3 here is CASSEFAGELFF. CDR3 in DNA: TGTGCCAGCAGTGAGTTCGCCGGGGAGCTGTTTTTT.

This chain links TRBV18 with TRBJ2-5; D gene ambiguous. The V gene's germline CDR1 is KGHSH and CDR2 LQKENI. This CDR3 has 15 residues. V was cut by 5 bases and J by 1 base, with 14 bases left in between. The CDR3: CASSFGPKSQETQYF. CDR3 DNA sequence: TGTGCCAGCTCATTCGGACCAAAGAGCCAAGAGACCCAGTACTTC.